This T cell receptor beta chain was sequenced in a study of cytomegalovirus exposure and HLA in healthy donors. About the research overall: An earlier analysis found 120 million or so unique TCR beta sequences from approximately 190 million T cells. Study-level points and caveats: Using a false discovery rate of 0.05, a later analysis showed that 15,000 to 20,000 TCR beta sequences were associated with HLA alleles. A previous analysis found most TCR beta V segments productive roughly 87% or roughly 30% of the time.

The PCR had 60 Vbeta and 13 Jbeta primers. Here immunoSEQ multiplex PCR was the method, and the copy in TCRdb shows in-frame clones only, minus some. In all, the sample yields around 110,000 clones. Regarding this clone: Its antigen remains unidentified.

Sequenced material: PBMCs. This receptor was taken from a man in his forties in good health and CMV-seropositive.

In nucleotides, the CDR3 is TGCGCCAGCAGTCCGGCGGGGGGCTACGAGCAGTACTTC. Translation gives CASSPAGGYEQYF. The chain combines TRBV5-1 with TRBJ2-7; 8 bases are a match to TRBD2. Germline CDR1 is SGHRS and CDR2 is YFSETQ. The trim removed 5 bases at V and 3 bases at J, leaving 4 bases unmatched. The CDR3 is 13 amino acids.